This T cell receptor beta chain was captured by sequencing in a study of CXCR3-negative and CXCR3-positive naive CD8 T cells. Across the whole study: Sequencing yielded around 130 million TRB reads, roughly 1.5 +/- 0.3 million per library.

General study findings and limits: CXCR3-negative and CXCR3-positive naive cells shared comparable TRBV-TRBJ usage, but memory cells did not. A higher hydrophobicity marked the TRB CDR3s of CXCR3-positive naive cells versus CXCR3-negative naive cells.

Triplicate approximately 280,000-cell sorts were made of each CD8+ T cell subset. Among CD8+ T cells, naive ones were CD45RO-CCR7+CD27+CD95-. Concerning this clonotype itself: Its antigen is unknown.

With UMI labels, 5' RACE was used to prepare the TRB cDNA libraries. Reanalyzing the 5' RACE reads, TCRdb keeps one entry per CDR3 protein, without DNA. The table gives approximately 130,000 distinct CDR3 sequences; the top ten clones make up 0.41% of it. The sample was naive CXCR3+ CD8+ T cells from blood. Described subset: CD45RO-CCR7+CD27+CD95- naive CD8+ T cells expressing CXCR3 (TNR3+). This TCR came from a human donor in good health. Some clones in this sample may be carry-over from other donors' samples.

The CDR3 is CASRQMGDTQYF. This rearrangement joins TRBV7-9 to TRBJ2-3. The CDR3 loop spans 12 amino acids. Germline V CDR1 and CDR2: SEHNR, FQNEAQ (reference sequence).